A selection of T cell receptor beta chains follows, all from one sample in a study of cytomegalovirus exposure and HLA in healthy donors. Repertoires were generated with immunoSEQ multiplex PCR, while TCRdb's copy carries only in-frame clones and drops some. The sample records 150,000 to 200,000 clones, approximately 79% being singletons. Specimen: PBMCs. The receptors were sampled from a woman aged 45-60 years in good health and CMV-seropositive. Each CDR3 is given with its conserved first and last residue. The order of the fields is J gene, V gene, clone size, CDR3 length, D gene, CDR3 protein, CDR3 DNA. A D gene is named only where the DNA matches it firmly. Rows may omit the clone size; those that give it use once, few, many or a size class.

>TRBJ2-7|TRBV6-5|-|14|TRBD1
CASSTSGTAPEQYF
TGTGCCAGCAGTACCTCCGGGACAGCCCCCGAGCAGTACTTC
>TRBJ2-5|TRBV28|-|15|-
CASSLSQLPRETQYF
TGTGCCAGCAGTTTATCCCAACTACCACGGGAGACCCAGTACTTC
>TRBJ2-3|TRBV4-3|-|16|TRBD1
CASSHLAGGAGDTQYF
TGCGCCAGCAGCCACCTGGCAGGGGGCGCGGGAGATACGCAGTATTTT
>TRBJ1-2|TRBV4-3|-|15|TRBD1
CASSQAGTEVNGYTF
TGCGCCAGCAGCCAAGCCGGGACAGAGGTTAATGGCTACACCTTC
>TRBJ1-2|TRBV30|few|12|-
CACRPRFYGYTF
TGTGCCTGCCGCCCACGGTTCTATGGCTACACCTTC
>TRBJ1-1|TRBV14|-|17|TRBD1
CASSLLGTGDLGTEAFF
TGTGCCAGCAGCCTGTTAGGGACAGGGGATCTGGGGACTGAAGCTTTCTTT
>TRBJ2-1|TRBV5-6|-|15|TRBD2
CASSAFRDYYNEQFF
TGTGCCAGCAGCGCTTTCCGGGACTATTACAATGAGCAGTTCTTC
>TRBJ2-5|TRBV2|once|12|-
CASGRGRETQYF
TGTGCCTCCGGGAGGGGGCGAGAGACCCAGTACTTC
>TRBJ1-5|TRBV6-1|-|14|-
CASSVTSAYQPQHF
TGTGCCAGCAGCGTCACGAGTGCCTATCAGCCCCAGCATTTT
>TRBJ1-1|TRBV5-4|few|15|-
CASSLDPGMGTEAFF
TGTGCCAGCAGCTTGGACCCGGGTATGGGCACTGAAGCTTTCTTT
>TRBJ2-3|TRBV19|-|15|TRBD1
CASSRSGGLGDTQYF
TGTGCCAGTAGCCGTTCAGGGGGATTGGGAGATACGCAGTATTTT
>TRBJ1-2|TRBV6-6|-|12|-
CASSLTNYGYTF
TGTGCCAGCAGTCTGACAAACTATGGCTACACCTTC
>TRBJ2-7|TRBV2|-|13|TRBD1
CASKHRGRYEQYF
TGTGCCAGCAAACACAGGGGGCGATATGAGCAGTACTTC
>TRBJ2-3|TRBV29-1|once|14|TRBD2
CSVYGTSGADTQYF
TGCAGCGTCTATGGGACTAGCGGGGCGGATACGCAGTATTTT
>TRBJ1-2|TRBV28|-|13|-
CASSSGQRYGYTF
TGTGCCAGCAGCTCCGGACAGAGGTATGGCTACACCTTC
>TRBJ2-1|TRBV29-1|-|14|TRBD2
CSVILAGFHNEQFF
TGCAGCGTTATACTAGCGGGGTTCCACAATGAGCAGTTCTTC
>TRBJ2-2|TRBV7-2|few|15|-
CASSYASRNTGELFF
TGTGCCAGCAGCTATGCCTCGAGGAACACCGGGGAGCTGTTTTTT
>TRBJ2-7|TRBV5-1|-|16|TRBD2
CASSLETSGYIYEQYF
TGCGCCAGCAGCTTGGAGACTAGCGGGTATATCTACGAGCAGTACTTC
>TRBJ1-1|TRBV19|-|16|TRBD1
CASSPGVGQGAGEAFF
TGTGCCAGTAGCCCGGGGGTAGGACAGGGGGCTGGTGAAGCTTTCTTT
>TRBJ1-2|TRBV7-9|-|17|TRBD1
CASSSSPGTGIAYGYTF
TGTGCCAGCAGCTCATCTCCCGGGACAGGGATTGCCTATGGCTACACCTTC
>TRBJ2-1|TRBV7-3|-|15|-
CASSLQPSGDGEQFF
TGTGCCAGCAGCTTACAGCCCTCAGGGGACGGTGAGCAGTTCTTC
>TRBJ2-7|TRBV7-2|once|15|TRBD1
CASSQGEFKSYEQYF
TGTGCCAGCAGCCAGGGGGAGTTTAAGTCCTACGAGCAGTACTTC
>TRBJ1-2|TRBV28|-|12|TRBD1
CASKTGAGGYTF
TGTGCCAGCAAGACAGGGGCGGGGGGCTACACCTTC
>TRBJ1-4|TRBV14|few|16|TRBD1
CASSPYRGPTNEKLFF
TGTGCCAGCAGCCCATACAGGGGCCCGACTAATGAAAAACTGTTTTTT
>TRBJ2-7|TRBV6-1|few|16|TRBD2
CASSESGGDPTYEQYF
TGTGCCAGCAGTGAATCGGGGGGGGATCCCACCTACGAGCAGTACTTC
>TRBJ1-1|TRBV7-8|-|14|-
CASSLASGYTEAFF
TGTGCCAGCAGCTTAGCTAGCGGCTACACTGAAGCTTTCTTT
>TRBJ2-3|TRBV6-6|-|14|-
CASRRLVTSDTQYF
TGTGCCAGCCGAAGACTAGTGACCTCGGATACGCAGTATTTT
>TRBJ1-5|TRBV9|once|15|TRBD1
CASSAGTGIDQPQHF
TGTGCCAGCAGCGCCGGGACAGGGATCGATCAGCCCCAGCATTTT
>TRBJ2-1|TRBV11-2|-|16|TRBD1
CASSTRTGSSYNEQFF
TGTGCCAGCAGCACACGGACAGGGAGCTCCTACAATGAGCAGTTCTTC
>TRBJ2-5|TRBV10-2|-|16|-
CASSPRSPGVQETQYF
TGCGCCAGCAGTCCACGGAGTCCCGGGGTCCAAGAGACCCAGTACTTC
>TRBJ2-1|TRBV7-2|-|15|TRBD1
CASSPGQVPYNEQFF
TGTGCCAGCAGCCCAGGACAGGTTCCCTACAATGAGCAGTTCTTC
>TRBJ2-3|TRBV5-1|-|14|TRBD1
CASSLAQGTDTQYF
TGCGCCAGCAGCTTGGCACAGGGGACAGATACGCAGTATTTT
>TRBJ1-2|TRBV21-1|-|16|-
CASSKGGQIGVYGYTF
TGTGCCAGCAGCAAAGGCGGACAGATCGGGGTCTATGGCTACACCTTC
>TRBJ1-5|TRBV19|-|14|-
CASSLVLYAPGQHF
TGTGCCAGTAGCCTGGTTCTCTATGCCCCAGGTCAGCATTTT
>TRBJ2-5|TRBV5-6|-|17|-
CASSLATNGLWGETQYF
TGTGCCAGCAGCTTGGCCACGAACGGACTATGGGGGGAGACCCAGTACTTC
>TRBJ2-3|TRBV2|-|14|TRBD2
CASRTSGGSDTQYF
TGTGCCAGCCGGACTAGCGGGGGATCAGATACGCAGTATTTT
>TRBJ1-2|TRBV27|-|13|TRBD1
CASMEGTGFGYTF
TGTGCCAGCATGGAAGGGACAGGGTTTGGCTACACCTTC
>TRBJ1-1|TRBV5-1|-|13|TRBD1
CASSEGQAFTAFF
TGCGCCAGCAGCGAAGGACAGGCATTCACAGCTTTCTTT